These 5 T cell receptor beta chains were sequenced from one sample in a study of Tregs in tolerant kidney transplant recipients. Produced via immunoSEQ multiplex PCR; TCRdb's table is partial and in-frame only. Here the sample table reports 25,000 to 35,000 clones. The sample consisted of CD8+ T cells from blood, taken before the transplant. These receptors were obtained from a human donor who received a combined kidney and bone marrow transplant.

A note on this clone: The read finishes 3 residues shy of the CDR3 end, and the germline J gene is used to complete it. This chain joins TRBV6-1 and TRBJ2-3; 8 nucleotides line up with TRBD2. Germline V lookup: CDR1 MNHNS, CDR2 SASEGT. The CDR3 length is 15 residues. The CDR3 is CASSEMGAGDLAQYF. The CDR3 DNA, read in part, is TGTGCCAGCAGTGAAATGGGAGCGGGGGATTTGGCG.

As to this clone: The read halts 3 residues ahead of the CDR3 end, with the missing end drawn from the germline J gene. The chain recombines TRBV19 with TRBJ2-1, with 11 bases lining up with TRBD2. The V and J ends lost 9 bases and 8 bases, in that order; junction bases with no gene match: 9. CDR1 is LNHDA, CDR2 SQIVND, per germline (reference sequence). The CDR3 covers 14 residues. The DNA read from the CDR3 is TGTGCCAGCGAACTCCCTAGCGGGAGGCATGAG. Translation gives CASELPSGRHE. The full CDR3 reads CASELPSGRHEQFF.

With regard to this clone: The read halts 3 residues ahead of the CDR3 end, with the missing end drawn from the germline J gene. V gene TRBV19 combines with J gene TRBJ1-2, with D unresolved. Germline V lookup: CDR1 LNHDA, CDR2 SQIVND (reference sequence). The CDR3 has 14 residues. Trimming removed 3 bases from V and 7 bases from J, with 15 bases in between. The sequenced CDR3 bases are TGTGCCAGTAGTATCATTGGGGTGGACTGTGGC. It translates to CASSIIGVDCG. The entire CDR3 reads CASSIIGVDCGYTF. Looking up the rest from reference TRBV19 and TRBJ1-2 gives the full variable domain: DGGITQSPKYLFRKEGQNVTLSCEQNLNHDAMYWYRQDPGQGLRLIYYSQIVNDFQKGDIAEGYSVSREKKESFPLTVTSAQKNPTAFYLCASSIIGVDCGYTFGSGTRLTVV.

To note about this clone: The sequenced fragment ends 3 residues before the CDR3 boundary, so the rest is inferred from the germline J gene. This chain links TRBV7-8 with TRBJ2-7; TRBD1 aligns across 8 bases. The CDR3 runs 17 residues. With 2 bases clipped from V and 0 bases from J, the junction kept 9 bases outside the gene matches. Germline CDR1 and CDR2: SGHVS and FQNEAQ. CDR3 DNA (partial): TGTGCCAGCAGCTTACCGGAGACAGGGGAAAACTCCTACGAG. Its translation is CASSLPETGENSYE. In full, the CDR3 reads CASSLPETGENSYEQYF.

As for this clone: The DNA ends 3 residues before the CDR3 does, and the rest of the CDR3 is filled in from the germline J gene. The genes are TRBV7-2 and TRBJ1-5; D remains unclear. Germline loops: CDR1 SGHTA, CDR2 FQGNSA. V shed 4 bases and J shed 7 bases, with 8 bases lying between them. The CDR3 consists of 12 residues. CDR3 DNA, as far as it was read: TGTGCCAGCAGCTACGGGTACCAGCCC. Translation: CASSYGYQP. The entire CDR3 protein is CASSYGYQPQHF.